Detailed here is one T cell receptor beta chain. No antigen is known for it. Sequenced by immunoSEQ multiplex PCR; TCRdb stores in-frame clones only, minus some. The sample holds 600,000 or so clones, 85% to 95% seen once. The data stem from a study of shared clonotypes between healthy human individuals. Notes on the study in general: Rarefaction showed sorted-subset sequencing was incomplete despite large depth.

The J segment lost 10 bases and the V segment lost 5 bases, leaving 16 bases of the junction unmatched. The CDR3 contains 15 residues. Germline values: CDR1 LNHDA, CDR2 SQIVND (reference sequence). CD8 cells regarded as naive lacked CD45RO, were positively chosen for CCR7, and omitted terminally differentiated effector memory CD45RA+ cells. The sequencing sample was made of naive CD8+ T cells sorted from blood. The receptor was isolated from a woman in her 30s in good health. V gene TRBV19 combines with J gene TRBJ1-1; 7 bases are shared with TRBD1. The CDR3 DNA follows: TGTGCCAGTAGTGCCCTAAGGGGGCGGTCATATGGAGCTTTCTTT. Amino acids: CASSALRGRSYGAFF.